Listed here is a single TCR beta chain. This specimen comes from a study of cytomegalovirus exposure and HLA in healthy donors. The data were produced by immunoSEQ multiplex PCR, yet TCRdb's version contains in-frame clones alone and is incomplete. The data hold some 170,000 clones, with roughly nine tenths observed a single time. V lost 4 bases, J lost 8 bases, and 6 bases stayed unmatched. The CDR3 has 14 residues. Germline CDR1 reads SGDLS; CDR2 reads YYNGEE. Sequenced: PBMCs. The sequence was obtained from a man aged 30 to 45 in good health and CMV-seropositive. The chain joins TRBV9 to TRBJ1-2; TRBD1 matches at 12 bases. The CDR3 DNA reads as TGTGCCAGCAGCTTCCGGGACAGGGGGCGAGGCTACACCTTC. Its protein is CASSFRDRGRGYTF. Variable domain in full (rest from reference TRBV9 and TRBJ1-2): DSGVTQTPKHLITATGQRVTLRCSPRSGDLSVYWYQQSLDQGLQFLIQYYNGEERAKGNILERFSAQQFPDLHSELNLSSLELGDSALYFCASSFRDRGRGYTFGSGTRLTVV.